This T cell receptor (beta chain) was retrieved from a study of T cells in Graves' hyperthyroidism and ophthalmopathy. Turning to the study itself: Specimen type is peripheral blood, collected at initial diagnosis prior to any treatment.

Amplification yielded TCR beta CDR3 regions, with RNA transcripts as the source. The TCR CDR3 first-round RT-PCR relied on the HTBI primer set. TCRdb passed the multiplex PCR reads through MiXCR, listing each CDR3 protein once. The table records around 35,000 distinct CDR3 sequences, about 53% of them present only once. General study results and limits: The authors' 13 V-J model separated ophthalmopathy from stable hyperthyroidism. The model anticipated ophthalmopathy a median approximately 6.5 months pre-onset.

The CDR3 contains 16 residues. The germline gives CDR1 MNHEY, CDR2 SMNVEV (reference sequence). Trimming pared 6 bases from V and 1 base from J, leaving 16 bases between. Ophthalmopathy patients had Clinical Activity Score at least 3, NOSPECS grade at least 4, duration under 3 months. As for this clonotype: What it binds is not known.

The rearrangement uses TRBV27 and TRBJ2-1; D unclear. The sequenced sample was blood. The origin of this receptor is a woman between 40 and 50 years old with Graves' ophthalmopathy. The CDR3 protein is CASRRSASSSYNEQFF. Here the CDR3 DNA reads TGTGCCAGCAGACGCTCAGCTTCCAGTTCCTACAATGAGCAGTTCTTC.